The 16 T cell receptor beta chains presented below share a single source sample, sequenced in a study of blood T cell repertoires in COVID-19. TCRdb's table, derived via immunoSEQ multiplex PCR, lists solely in-frame clones and lacks some. The table lists about 230,000 clones, roughly four fifths of them singletons. Sequencing was performed on peripheral blood. These receptors originate from a woman between 50 and 59 years old with acute or convalescent COVID-19.

J is TRBJ1-3 and V is TRBV19; TRBD1 matches 7 bases. The V segment lost 5 bases and the J segment 4 bases; nucleotides outside the gene matches: 5. The CDR3 contains 14 residues. Germline V lookup: CDR1 LNHDA, CDR2 SQIVND (reference sequence). CDR3 coding DNA: TGTGCCAGTAGTGTCCAGGGGGACGGAAACACCATATATTTT. Amino acids: CASSVQGDGNTIYF.

V is TRBV3-1 (or the pseudogene TRBV3-2) and J is TRBJ2-3, with D perhaps matching TRBD1 (6 bases). The CDR3 has 15 amino acids. Trimming took 0 bases from V and 11 from J, leaving 18 bases between them. Germline values: CDR1 LGHDT, CDR2 YNNKEL (reference sequence). CDR3 amino acids: CASSQDTTGPGRQYF. The DNA for the CDR3 is TGTGCCAGCAGCCAAGATACCACAGGGCCTGGACGGCAGTATTTT.

The V and J genes are TRBV10-2 and TRBJ2-7; D is possibly TRBD1 (6 bases). CDR3 length: 12 residues. From germline, CDR1 is WSHSY and CDR2 SAAADI. V was clipped by 6 bases and J by 2 bases, with 8 bases between them. The CDR3 coding sequence is TGCGCCAGCAGACAGGGCCCCTACGAGCAGTACTTC. As protein: CASRQGPYEQYF.

The chain carries TRBV6-5 and TRBJ2-5; 8 bases line up with TRBD2. CDR3 size: 14 residues. V was clipped by 5 bases and J by 6 bases; unmatched bases: 8. Germline CDR1 reads MNHEY; CDR2 reads SVGAGI. CDR3 in amino acids: CASSPSGSGKTQYF. CDR3 nucleotides: TGTGCCAGCAGTCCAAGCGGGAGCGGAAAGACCCAGTACTTC.

The V and J genes are TRBV14 and TRBJ2-3; D unresolved. The ends were cut back, 8 bases at V and 0 bases at J, with 12 bases in the middle. CDR1 and CDR2 from the germline V gene are SGHDN and FVKESK. The CDR3 covers 14 residues. CDR3 DNA sequence: TGTGCCAGCCGACTTTTCTCTAGCACAGATACGCAGTATTTT. Translation gives CASRLFSSTDTQYF.

The V gene is TRBV3-1 (or the pseudogene TRBV3-2), the J gene TRBJ2-1; no definite D call. Trimming cost V 1 base and J 6 bases, with 4 bases left between them. The germline CDR1 and CDR2 sequences are LGHDT and YNNKEL (reference sequence). The CDR3 length is 12 residues. The CDR3: CASSQVRNEQFF. In DNA form, the CDR3 reads TGTGCCAGCAGCCAAGTTCGCAATGAGCAGTTCTTC.

This clone came up many times. The chain employs TRBV7-9 and TRBJ2-7; 9 nucleotides align to TRBD1. V lost 2 bases, J lost 4 bases, and 3 bases stayed unmatched. Germline lookup yields CDR1 SEHNR and CDR2 FQNEAQ (reference sequence). This CDR3 has 14 residues. The CDR3 nucleotides read TGTGCCAGCAGCTTACGGGGACAGGGATACGAGCAGTACTTC. Encoded protein: CASSLRGQGYEQYF.

The V call is TRBV6-6, the J call TRBJ2-5; 14 bases align to TRBD2. Trimming removed 6 bases from V and 5 bases from J; junction bases left unmatched: 5. The V gene's germline CDR1 is MNHNY and CDR2 SVGAGI (reference sequence). The CDR3 contains 15 residues. DNA of the CDR3: TGTGCCAGCAGGCCGGGACTAGCGGGAGACGAGACCCAGTACTTC. Translating it yields CASRPGLAGDETQYF.

This clone was detected only once. The J gene is TRBJ2-7, the V gene TRBV4-2; TRBD1 aligns across 9 bases. Germline V gene data show CDR1 as LGHNA and CDR2 as YNFKEQ. V lost 0 bases, J lost 4 bases, and 7 bases stayed unmatched. The CDR3 has 16 residues. The CDR3 nucleotides are TGTGCCAGCAGCCAAGATTGGGGGACAGGGTATTACGAGCAGTACTTC. Encoded protein: CASSQDWGTGYYEQYF.

The rearrangement uses TRBV7-6 and TRBJ2-7; TRBD2 agrees at 8 bases. CDR1 is SGHVS, CDR2 FNYEAQ, per germline. The J segment lost 4 bases and the V segment lost 2 bases, leaving 4 bases of the junction unmatched. The CDR3 spans 14 residues. CDR3 amino acids: CASSLSGGRYEQYF. The CDR3 DNA is TGTGCCAGCAGCTTATCCGGCGGGAGGTACGAGCAGTACTTC. Based on the CDR3 plus reference TRBV7-6 and TRBJ2-7, the full variable domain is GAGVSQSPRYKVTKRGQDVALRCDPISGHVSLYWYRQALGQGPEFLTYFNYEAQQDKSGLPNDRFSAERPEGSISTLTIQRTEQRDSAMYRCASSLSGGRYEQYFGPGTRLTVT.

The chain is built from TRBV7-8 and TRBJ2-2; TRBD2 matches 7 bases. Germline V gene data show CDR1 as SGHVS and CDR2 as FQNEAQ. The CDR3 covers 16 residues. Germline trimming cut 1 base from V and 2 bases from J; bases unmatched to any gene: 4. The CDR3 bases are TGTGCCAGCAGCTTAGTGCTAGCGGCTAACACCGGGGAGCTGTTTTTT. Translating it yields CASSLVLAANTGELFF.

The chain uses TRBV5-4 and TRBJ2-2; 9 bases fit TRBD1. Germline V lookup: CDR1 SGHNT, CDR2 YYREEE (reference sequence). The V segment lost 6 bases and the J segment 8 bases; nucleotides outside the gene matches: 14. This CDR3 has 16 residues. The CDR3 DNA reads as TGTGCCAGCACCTTACCGGGACAGGGAGGGTCGGGGGAGCTGTTTTTT. It translates to CASTLPGQGGSGELFF. The whole variable domain, remainder taken from reference TRBV5-4 and TRBJ2-2, is ETGVTQSPTHLIKTRGQQVTLRCSSQSGHNTVSWYQQALGQGPQFIFQYYREEENGRGNFPPRFSGLQFPNYSSELNVNALELDDSALYLCASTLPGQGGSGELFFGEGSRLTVL.

The chain carries TRBV21-1 and TRBJ2-1; the DNA was not compared with TRBD2, the D call given in the table. TRBV21-1 is listed as a pseudogene. This CDR3 has 14 residues. The CDR3, as DNA: TGTGCCAGCAGGCTACTAGCGCCCTACAATGAGCAGTTCTTC. It yields the protein CASRLLAPYNEQFF.

This chain uses TRBV15 with TRBJ1-5; maybe TRBD1 (5 bases). Trimming shortened V by 4 bases and J by 4 bases, and 20 bases separated the two germline ends. In germline, CDR1 is LNHNV, CDR2 YYDKDF (reference sequence). This CDR3 spans 17 amino acids. The CDR3 reads CATSTFLDGGRNQPQHF. The DNA of the CDR3 is TGTGCCACCAGCACCTTTCTCGACGGGGGAAGGAATCAGCCCCAGCATTTT.

This clone was observed once. The rearrangement uses TRBV7-6 and TRBJ2-1; 8 bases map to TRBD1. The CDR3 has 15 residues. The V and J ends lost 6 bases and 4 bases, in that order; junction bases with no gene match: 8. CDR1 SGHVS and CDR2 FNYEAQ come from the germline V gene. CDR3 protein: CASSFDRGPYNEQFF. CDR3 DNA: TGTGCCAGCAGTTTTGACAGGGGCCCTTACAATGAGCAGTTCTTC.

The V call is TRBV3-1 (or the pseudogene TRBV3-2), the J call TRBJ1-2; D remains ambiguous. CDR3 size: 16 residues. Trimming took off 1 base at V and 3 bases at J, with 15 bases between the two ends. CDR1 and CDR2 (germline): LGHDT, YNNKEL (reference sequence). The CDR3 loop is CASSQGHNPLYYGYTF. In DNA form, the CDR3 reads TGTGCCAGCAGCCAAGGGCACAATCCCCTCTACTATGGCTACACCTTC.